A selection of T cell receptor beta chains follows, all from one sample in a study of T cells in Graves' hyperthyroidism and ophthalmopathy. TCRdb analysed the multiplex PCR reads with MiXCR anew, one entry per CDR3 protein. The sample consists of roughly 100,000 distinct CDR3 sequences, 40% to 50% of them appearing once. The specimen sequenced was blood. The source of these receptors is a man aged 35-49 years with Graves' hyperthyroidism. Both conserved end residues are trimmed from each CDR3. Each record gives: V gene, J gene, CDR3 protein.

v_call: TRBV6-1
j_call: TRBJ1-2
cdr3_aa: ASSEGLFIGYT

v_call: TRBV20-1
j_call: TRBJ2-7
cdr3_aa: SARDPSISYKEQY

v_call: TRBV29-1
j_call: TRBJ2-1
cdr3_aa: SSKKGRTYNEQF

v_call: TRBV2
j_call: TRBJ2-3
cdr3_aa: ASRYQVGRGQGDTQY

v_call: TRBV5-1
j_call: TRBJ1-5
cdr3_aa: ASSEGKANQPQH

v_call: TRBV7-3
j_call: TRBJ2-1
cdr3_aa: ASSSNRGLAGYNEQF

v_call: TRBV4-3
j_call: TRBJ2-7
cdr3_aa: ASSQGTGAYQEY

v_call: TRBV2
j_call: TRBJ1-5
cdr3_aa: ASSELGNSNQPQH

v_call: TRBV20-1
j_call: TRBJ2-7
cdr3_aa: SARARLADEQY

v_call: TRBV6-5
j_call: TRBJ2-7
cdr3_aa: ASSYRTSGSWEQY

v_call: TRBV7-2
j_call: TRBJ2-5
cdr3_aa: ASSSSLSGGCIQETQY

v_call: TRBV19
j_call: TRBJ2-7
cdr3_aa: ASSIEGGTGKSYEQY

v_call: TRBV6-6
j_call: TRBJ1-5
cdr3_aa: ASSYPGTGYSNQPQH

v_call: TRBV2
j_call: TRBJ2-2
cdr3_aa: ASRKTRGQVTGELF

v_call: TRBV9
j_call: TRBJ2-5
cdr3_aa: ASSVGQGKGGETQY

v_call: TRBV20-1
j_call: TRBJ2-5
cdr3_aa: SARGPTSGGQETQY

v_call: TRBV3-1
j_call: TRBJ2-5
cdr3_aa: ASSQGGGGKETQY

v_call: TRBV29-1
j_call: TRBJ1-1
cdr3_aa: SVHDRGATEAF

v_call: TRBV7-9
j_call: TRBJ2-5
cdr3_aa: ASSPGTSGETQY